The source of this T cell receptor (beta chain) is a study of blood T cell repertoires in COVID-19. TCRdb's copy holds only in-frame clones and misses some; the assay was immunoSEQ multiplex PCR. The table has 89,000 or so clones, around 86% seen once. The source material was peripheral blood. The sequence derives from a man aged 45 to 65 with active COVID-19.

The DNA for the CDR3 is TGTGCCAGCTCACCACAGACAGGGGCCGGAAACACCATATATTTT. Amino acid sequence: CASSPQTGAGNTIYF. V and J are TRBV18 and TRBJ1-3, with TRBD1 identical over 8 bases. Germline loops: CDR1 KGHSH, CDR2 LQKENI. The CDR3 is 15 amino acids. J lost 4 bases, V lost 1 base, and 3 bases had no gene match. Together with reference TRBV18 and TRBJ1-3, the CDR3 gives the full variable domain: NAGVMQNPRHLVRRRGQEARLRCSPMKGHSHVYWYRQLPEEGLKFMVYLQKENIIDESGMPKERFSAEFPKEGPSILRIQQVVRGDSAAYFCASSPQTGAGNTIYFGEGSWLTVV.